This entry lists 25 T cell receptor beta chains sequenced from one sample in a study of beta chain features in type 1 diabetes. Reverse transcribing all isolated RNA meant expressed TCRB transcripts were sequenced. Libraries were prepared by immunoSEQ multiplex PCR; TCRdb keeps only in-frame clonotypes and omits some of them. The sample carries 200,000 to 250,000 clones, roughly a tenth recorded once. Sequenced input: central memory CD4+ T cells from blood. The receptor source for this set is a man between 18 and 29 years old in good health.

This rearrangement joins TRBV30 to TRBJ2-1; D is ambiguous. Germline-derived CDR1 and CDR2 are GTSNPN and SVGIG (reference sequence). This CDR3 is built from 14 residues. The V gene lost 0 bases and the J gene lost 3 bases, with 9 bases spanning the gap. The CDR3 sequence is CAWSVDPIYNEQFF. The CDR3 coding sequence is TGTGCCTGGAGTGTAGACCCGATCTACAATGAGCAGTTCTTC.

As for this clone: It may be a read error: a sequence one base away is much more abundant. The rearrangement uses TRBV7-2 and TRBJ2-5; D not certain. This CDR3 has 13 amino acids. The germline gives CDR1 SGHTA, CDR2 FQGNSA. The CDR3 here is CACSLAGKETQYF. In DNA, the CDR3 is TGTGCCTGCAGCTTAGCAGGAAAAGAGACCCAGTACTTC.

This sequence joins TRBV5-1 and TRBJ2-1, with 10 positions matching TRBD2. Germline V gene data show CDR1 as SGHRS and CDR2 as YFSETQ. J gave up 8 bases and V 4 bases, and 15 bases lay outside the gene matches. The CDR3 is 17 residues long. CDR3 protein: CASSLSLLAGGFDEQFF. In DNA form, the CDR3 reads TGCGCCAGCAGCCTGTCATTATTAGCGGGAGGTTTCGATGAGCAGTTCTTC.

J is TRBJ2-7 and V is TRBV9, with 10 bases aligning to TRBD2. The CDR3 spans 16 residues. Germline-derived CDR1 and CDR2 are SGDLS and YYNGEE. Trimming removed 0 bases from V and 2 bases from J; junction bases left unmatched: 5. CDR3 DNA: TGTGCCAGCAGCGTAGATCCTAGCGGGAGCCCCTACGAGCAGTACTTC. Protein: CASSVDPSGSPYEQYF.

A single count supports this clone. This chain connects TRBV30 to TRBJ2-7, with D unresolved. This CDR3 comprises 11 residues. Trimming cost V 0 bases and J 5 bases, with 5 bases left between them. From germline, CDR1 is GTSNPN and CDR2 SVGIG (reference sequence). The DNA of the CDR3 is TGTGCCTGGAGTGTCAAGGACGAGCAGTACTTC. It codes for CAWSVKDEQYF.

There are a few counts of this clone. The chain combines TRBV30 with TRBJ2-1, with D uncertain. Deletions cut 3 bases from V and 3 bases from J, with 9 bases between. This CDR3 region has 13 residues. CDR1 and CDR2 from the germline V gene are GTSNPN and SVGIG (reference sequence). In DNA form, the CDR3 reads TGTGCCTGGAGGCGCGAGAGCTACAATGAGCAGTTCTTC. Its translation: CAWRRESYNEQFF.

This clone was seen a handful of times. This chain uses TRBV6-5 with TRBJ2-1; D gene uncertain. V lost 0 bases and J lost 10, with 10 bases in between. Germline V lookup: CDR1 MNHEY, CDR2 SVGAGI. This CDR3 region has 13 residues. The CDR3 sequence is CASSYSTSGEQFF. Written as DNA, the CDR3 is TGTGCCAGCAGTTACTCGACGTCGGGCGAGCAGTTCTTC.

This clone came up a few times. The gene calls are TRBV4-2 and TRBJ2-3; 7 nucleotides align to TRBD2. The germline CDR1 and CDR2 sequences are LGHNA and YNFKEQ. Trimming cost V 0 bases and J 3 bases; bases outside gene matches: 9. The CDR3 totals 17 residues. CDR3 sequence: CASSQEASLADTDTQYF. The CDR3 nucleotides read TGTGCCAGCAGCCAAGAAGCTTCTCTAGCGGATACAGATACGCAGTATTTT.

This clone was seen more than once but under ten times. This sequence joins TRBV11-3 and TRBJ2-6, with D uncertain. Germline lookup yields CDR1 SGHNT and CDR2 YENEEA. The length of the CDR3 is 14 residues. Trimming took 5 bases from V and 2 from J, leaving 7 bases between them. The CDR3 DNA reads TGTGCCAGCAGCCCCGCAGCTGGGGCCAACGTCCTGACTTTC. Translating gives CASSPAAGANVLTF.

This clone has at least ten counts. CDR3 sequence (DNA): TGTGCCTGGAGGGCGGCCCGGGAGACCCAGTACTTC. This sequence encodes CAWRAARETQYF. The chain uses TRBV30 and TRBJ2-5; D is undetermined. The CDR3 loop spans 12 amino acids. V shed 3 bases and J shed 5 bases, with 10 bases lying between them. Germline values: CDR1 GTSNPN, CDR2 SVGIG (reference sequence).

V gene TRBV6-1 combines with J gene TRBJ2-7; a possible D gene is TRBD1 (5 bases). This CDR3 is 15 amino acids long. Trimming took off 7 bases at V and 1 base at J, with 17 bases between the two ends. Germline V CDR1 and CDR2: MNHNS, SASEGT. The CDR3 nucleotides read TGTGCCAGCACCCAACCCCAGGGCCAGTCCTACGAGCAGTACTTC. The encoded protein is CASTQPQGQSYEQYF.

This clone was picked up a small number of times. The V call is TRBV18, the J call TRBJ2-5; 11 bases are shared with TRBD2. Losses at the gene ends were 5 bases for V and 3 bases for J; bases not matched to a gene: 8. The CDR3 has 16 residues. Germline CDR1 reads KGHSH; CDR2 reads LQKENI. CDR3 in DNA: TGTGCCAGCTCAACGGAGCAGACTAGCGGGGAAGAGACCCAGTACTTC. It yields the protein CASSTEQTSGEETQYF.

DNA for the CDR3: TGTGCCAGCAGTTTATCTAACTATGGCTACACCTTC. It translates to CASSLSNYGYTF. The V call is TRBV28, the J call TRBJ1-2, with D uncertain. This CDR3 spans 12 amino acids. CDR1 MDHEN and CDR2 SYDVKM come from the germline V gene. V was pared by 1 base and J by 0 bases, with 0 bases between.

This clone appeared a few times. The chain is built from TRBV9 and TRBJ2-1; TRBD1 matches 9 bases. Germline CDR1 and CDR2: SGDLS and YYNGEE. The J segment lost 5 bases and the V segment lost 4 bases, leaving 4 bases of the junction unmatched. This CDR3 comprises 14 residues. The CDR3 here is CASSLRTGDNEQFF. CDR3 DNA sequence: TGTGCCAGCAGCTTGAGGACAGGGGACAATGAGCAGTTCTTC.

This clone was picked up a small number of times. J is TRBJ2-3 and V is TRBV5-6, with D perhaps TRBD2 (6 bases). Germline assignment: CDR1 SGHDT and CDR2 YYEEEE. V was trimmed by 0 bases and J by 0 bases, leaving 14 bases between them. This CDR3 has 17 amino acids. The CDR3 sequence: CASSLDLPSVSTDTQYF. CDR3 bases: TGTGCCAGCAGCTTGGACTTGCCTAGCGTAAGCACAGATACGCAGTATTTT.

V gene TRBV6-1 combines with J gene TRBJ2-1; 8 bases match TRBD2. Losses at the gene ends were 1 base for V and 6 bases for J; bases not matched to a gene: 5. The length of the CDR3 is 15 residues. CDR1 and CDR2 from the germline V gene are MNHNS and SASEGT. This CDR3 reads CASSEGTSRGNEQFF. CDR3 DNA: TGTGCCAGCAGTGAAGGGACTAGCAGGGGCAATGAGCAGTTCTTC.

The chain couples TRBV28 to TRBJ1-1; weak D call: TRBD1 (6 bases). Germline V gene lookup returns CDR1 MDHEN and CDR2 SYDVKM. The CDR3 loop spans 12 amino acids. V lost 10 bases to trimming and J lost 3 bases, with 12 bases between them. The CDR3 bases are TGTGCCATCACAGGGCCTCACACTGAAGCTTTCTTT. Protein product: CAITGPHTEAFF.

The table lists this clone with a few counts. In DNA form, the CDR3 reads TGTGCCAGCAGCAAAGGACTAGCGTGGGATGAGCAGTTCTTC. Translated: CASSKGLAWDEQFF. This chain links TRBV7-2 with TRBJ2-1; 9 bases align to TRBD2. Germline values: CDR1 SGHTA, CDR2 FQGNSA. V shed 5 bases, J shed 8 bases, and the junction held 7 bases outside the gene matches. The CDR3 is 14 residues long.

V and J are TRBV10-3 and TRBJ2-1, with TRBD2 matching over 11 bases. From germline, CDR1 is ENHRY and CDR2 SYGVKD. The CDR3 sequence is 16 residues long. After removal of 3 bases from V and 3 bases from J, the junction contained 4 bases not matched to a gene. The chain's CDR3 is CAISDSGRAVYNEQFF. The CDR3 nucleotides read TGTGCCATCAGTGATAGCGGGAGGGCCGTCTACAATGAGCAGTTCTTC.

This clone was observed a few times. Written as DNA, the CDR3 is TGTGCCAGCAGCTTGTCTCTGTGGGAGACCCAGTACTTC. This gives the protein CASSLSLWETQYF. The rearrangement joins TRBV5-6 to TRBJ2-5, with unresolved D. The CDR3 is 13 residues long. Germline V gives CDR1 SGHDT, CDR2 YYEEEE. The germline V and J ends were trimmed by 1 base and 5 bases, with 9 bases remaining between them.

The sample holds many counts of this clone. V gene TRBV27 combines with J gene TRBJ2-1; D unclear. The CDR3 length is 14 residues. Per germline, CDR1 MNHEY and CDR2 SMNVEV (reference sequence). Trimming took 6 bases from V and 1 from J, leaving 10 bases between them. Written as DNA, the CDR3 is TGTGCCAGCAGGTGGGTGGGGTCCTACAATGAGCAGTTCTTC. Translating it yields CASRWVGSYNEQFF.

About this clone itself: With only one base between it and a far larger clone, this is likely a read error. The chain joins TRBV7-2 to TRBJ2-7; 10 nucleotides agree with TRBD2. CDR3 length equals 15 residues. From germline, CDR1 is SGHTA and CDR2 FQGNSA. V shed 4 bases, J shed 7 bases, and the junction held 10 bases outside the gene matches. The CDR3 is CASSSDGIAGGEQYF. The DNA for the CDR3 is TGTGCCAGCAGCTCCGACGGTATAGCGGGAGGTGAGCAGTACTTC.

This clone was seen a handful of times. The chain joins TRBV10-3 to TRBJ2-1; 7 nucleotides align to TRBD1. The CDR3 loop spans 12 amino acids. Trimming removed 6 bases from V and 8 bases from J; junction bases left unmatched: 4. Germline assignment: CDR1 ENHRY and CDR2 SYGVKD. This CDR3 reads CAISPDRDEQFF. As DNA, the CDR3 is TGTGCCATCAGCCCTGACAGGGATGAGCAGTTCTTC.

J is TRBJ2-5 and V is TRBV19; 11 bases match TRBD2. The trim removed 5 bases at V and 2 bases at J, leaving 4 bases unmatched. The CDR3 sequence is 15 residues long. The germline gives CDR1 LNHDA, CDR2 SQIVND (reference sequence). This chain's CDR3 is CASSFLAGGQETQYF. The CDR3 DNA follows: TGTGCCAGTAGTTTCCTAGCGGGAGGACAAGAGACCCAGTACTTC. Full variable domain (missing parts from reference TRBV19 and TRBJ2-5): DGGITQSPKYLFRKEGQNVTLSCEQNLNHDAMYWYRQDPGQGLRLIYYSQIVNDFQKGDIAEGYSVSREKKESFPLTVTSAQKNPTAFYLCASSFLAGGQETQYFGPGTRLLVL.

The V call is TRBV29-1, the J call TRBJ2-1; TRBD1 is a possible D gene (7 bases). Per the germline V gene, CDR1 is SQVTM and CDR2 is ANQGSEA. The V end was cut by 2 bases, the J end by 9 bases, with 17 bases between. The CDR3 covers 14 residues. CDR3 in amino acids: CSVETNRGLAEQFF. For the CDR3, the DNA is TGCAGCGTTGAAACCAACAGGGGACTGGCTGAGCAGTTCTTC.